Each of the 13 T cell receptor beta chains below was sequenced from the same sample in a study of blood T cell repertoires in COVID-19. Sequencing used immunoSEQ multiplex PCR; TCRdb keeps in-frame clones, though not all of them. The sample consists of 55,000 to 80,000 clones, approximately 80% of them appearing once. What was sequenced was peripheral blood. All receptors come from a woman at least 80 years old with active or convalescent COVID-19.

This chain joins TRBV18 and TRBJ2-2, with a weak D call TRBD1 (6 bases). In germline, CDR1 is KGHSH, CDR2 LQKENI. This CDR3 region has 14 residues. V was trimmed by 3 bases and J by 2 bases, leaving 7 bases between them. CDR3 nucleotides: TGTGCCAGCTCACCGGACAGAAACACCGGGGAGCTGTTTTTT. It is translated as CASSPDRNTGELFF.

This chain connects TRBV6-6 to TRBJ1-1, with D uncertain. V gave up 7 bases and J gave up 12 bases, with 21 bases separating them. The CDR3 is made up of 13 amino acids. Germline CDR1 MNHNY, CDR2 SVGAGI (reference sequence). The DNA of the CDR3 is TGTGCCAGCAACCCCGATGGGCCGCCGGCCCCTTTCTTT. Its protein product is CASNPDGPPAPFF.

The rearrangement uses TRBV5-8 and TRBJ2-5, with TRBD2 identical over 11 bases. This CDR3 is 17 amino acids long. V was pared by 0 bases and J by 5 bases, with 9 bases of the junction left unmatched. Per the germline V gene, CDR1 is SGHTS and CDR2 is YDEGEE. CDR3 in amino acids: CASSLGGLAEGAETQYF. DNA of the CDR3: TGTGCCAGCAGCTTGGGGGGACTAGCGGAAGGGGCGGAGACCCAGTACTTC.

The chain couples TRBV19 to TRBJ1-5; D ambiguous. Looked up from germline, CDR1 is LNHDA and CDR2 is SQIVND (reference sequence). This CDR3 is 13 amino acids long. V was clipped by 3 bases and J by 1 base, with 4 bases between them. CDR3 bases: TGTGCCAGTAGTATCTCCAGCAATCAGCCCCAGCATTTT. It encodes CASSISSNQPQHF.

The chain recombines TRBV7-3 with TRBJ1-1; no firm D call. CDR3 size: 14 residues. Trimming took 5 bases from V and 5 from J, leaving 15 bases between them. Germline CDR1 and CDR2: SGHTA and FQGTGA. This CDR3 is CASSPTPGGTEAFF. CDR3 DNA sequence: TGTGCCAGCAGCCCTACTCCGGGTGGGACTGAAGCTTTCTTT.

This chain joins TRBV20-1 and TRBJ1-5; D remains ambiguous. V lost 3 bases and J lost 5, with 11 bases in between. The CDR3 runs to 13 residues. Germline values: CDR1 DFQATT, CDR2 SNEGSKA (reference sequence). The CDR3 nucleotides are TGCAGTGCTAGTAGTGTGGCCGATCAGCCCCAGCATTTT. The encoded protein is CSASSVADQPQHF.

This chain connects TRBV7-8 to TRBJ1-3; D gene uncertain. The V gene lost 3 bases and the J gene lost 8 bases, with 5 bases spanning the gap. CDR1 is SGHVS and CDR2 is FQNEAQ in the germline V gene. The CDR3 sequence is 11 residues long. In DNA, the CDR3 is TGTGCCAGCAGCTTCGGGGACACCATATATTTT. Translation: CASSFGDTIYF.

This chain links TRBV19 with TRBJ2-6, with D maybe TRBD1 (5 bases). There are 18 residues in the CDR3. CDR1 is LNHDA, CDR2 SQIVND, per germline (reference sequence). V was pared by 0 bases and J by 0 bases, with 12 bases between. CDR3: CASSIDPGQLSGANVLTF. The CDR3 nucleotides read TGTGCCAGTAGTATAGATCCAGGGCAACTCTCTGGGGCCAACGTCCTGACTTTC.

This clone showed up just once. The genes are TRBV21-1 and TRBJ1-3. TRBV21-1 is described as a pseudogene. This CDR3 is 14 amino acids long. The CDR3 spells CASSSSGAGNTIYF. In nucleotides, the CDR3 is TGTGCCAGCAGCTCCAGCGGAGCGGGAAACACCATATATTTT.

This clone was recorded only once. The rearrangement uses TRBV5-1 and TRBJ1-6, with D perhaps TRBD1 (5 bases). With 0 bases removed from V and 8 bases from J, the gap between germline ends came to 18 bases. CDR1 SGHRS and CDR2 YFSETQ come from the germline V gene. This CDR3 has 17 amino acids. The CDR3 DNA follows: TGCGCCAGCAGCTTGGGTTCAGGGCAGGGTTTGTATTCACCCCTCCACTTT. Its translation is CASSLGSGQGLYSPLHF.

The CDR3 is CASSPLAGASNQPQHF. DNA of the CDR3: TGTGCCAGTAGTCCTCTGGCAGGGGCGAGCAATCAGCCCCAGCATTTT. This chain connects TRBV19 to TRBJ1-5; D is possibly TRBD1 (6 bases). The CDR3 runs 16 residues. V was shortened by 5 bases and J by 1 base, with 15 bases between the two germline ends. From germline, CDR1 is LNHDA and CDR2 SQIVND (reference sequence).

The chain links TRBV28 to TRBJ2-7, with 7 bases fitting TRBD2. CDR3 length equals 15 residues. The V and J ends lost 3 bases and 0 bases, in that order; junction bases with no gene match: 5. Per the germline V gene, CDR1 is MDHEN and CDR2 is SYDVKM. The CDR3 loop is CASSFKGTTSYEQYF. The CDR3 nucleotides are TGTGCCAGCAGTTTTAAGGGGACTACCTCCTACGAGCAGTACTTC.

The genes are TRBV3-1 (or the pseudogene TRBV3-2) and TRBJ2-7; 10 bases are shared with TRBD1. V was pared by 1 base and J by 9 bases, with 6 bases of the junction left unmatched. CDR1 LGHDT and CDR2 YNNKEL come from the germline V gene (reference sequence). The length of the CDR3 is 14 residues. Written as DNA, the CDR3 is TGTGCCAGCAGCCAAGGGCGGACAGGGGGTGTGCAGTACTTC. It yields the protein CASSQGRTGGVQYF.